The 17 T cell receptor beta chains in this list originate from one sample, sequenced in a study of graft-versus-host responses after intestinal transplantation. Tissue processing of the graft released intraepithelial and lamina propria lymphocytes from it. Assay: immunoSEQ multiplex PCR; the TCRdb copy retains only in-frame clones and omits some. The sample holds some 15,000 clones, around 70% seen once. The starting material was ileum tissue, obtained 14 days after transplant. These receptors were obtained from a human patient who received an intestinal transplant, so some T cells may come from the graft donor.

J is TRBJ2-7 and V is TRBV5-5; 11 bases align to TRBD2. Trimming at V came to 2 bases and at J to 0 bases, leaving 10 bases not matched to a gene. The CDR3 has 18 residues. Per germline, CDR1 SGHKS and CDR2 YYEKEE (reference sequence). The CDR3 sequence is CASSLDLGLAVYSYEQYF. The CDR3 DNA follows: TGTGCCAGCAGCTTAGATTTGGGACTAGCGGTCTACTCCTACGAGCAGTACTTC.

In its sample, this clone was seen a few times. The chain couples TRBV27 to TRBJ2-2; 7 bases are a match to TRBD2. V was clipped by 5 bases and J by 1 base; unmatched bases: 1. CDR3 length equals 14 residues. Germline lookup yields CDR1 MNHEY and CDR2 SMNVEV (reference sequence). CDR3 sequence (DNA): TGTGCCAGCAGTAGCGGGATGAACACCGGGGAGCTGTTTTTT. Its translation: CASSSGMNTGELFF.

The table lists this clone with a count of one. The genes are TRBV11-2 and TRBJ2-7; TRBD1 aligns across 9 bases. Germline loops: CDR1 SGHAT, CDR2 FQNNGV. The CDR3 runs 16 residues. Trimming cost V 5 bases and J 0 bases; bases outside gene matches: 8. Here the CDR3 reads CASSGWDRESSYEQYF. CDR3 DNA: TGTGCCAGCAGCGGCTGGGACAGGGAGAGCTCCTACGAGCAGTACTTC. Together with reference TRBV11-2 and TRBJ2-7, the CDR3 gives the full variable domain: EAGVAQSPRYKIIEKRQSVAFWCNPISGHATLYWYQQILGQGPKLLIQFQNNGVVDDSQLPKDRFSAERLKGVDSTLKIQPAKLEDSAVYLCASSGWDRESSYEQYFGPGTRLTVT.

V and J are TRBV6-5 and TRBJ2-5; 10 bases align to TRBD2. Germline CDR1 reads MNHEY; CDR2 reads SVGAGI. With V trimmed by 6 bases and J by 5 bases, 9 bases remained unmatched. This CDR3 region has 15 residues. The CDR3 region has the DNA TGTGCCAGCAGAAGACTAGCGGGCTCCGCGGAGACCCAGTACTTC. Amino acids: CASRRLAGSAETQYF.

This chain connects TRBV19 to TRBJ2-6; 7 nucleotides align to TRBD1. Trimming took 5 bases from V and 2 from J; bases not matched to a gene: 3. CDR1 is LNHDA and CDR2 is SQIVND in the germline V gene (reference sequence). The CDR3 spans 15 residues. CDR3 in amino acids: CASSGGTAGANVLTF. In DNA, the CDR3 is TGTGCCAGTAGTGGTGGGACAGCTGGGGCCAACGTCCTGACTTTC.

Comment on this clone: Its ends do not fully match the called genes, so a read error is possible. The chain recombines TRBV7-7 with TRBJ2-7, with D perhaps assigned TRBD1 or TRBD2 (5 bases each). This CDR3 region has 17 residues. The germline gives CDR1 SSHAT, CDR2 FNYEAQ (reference sequence). CDR3 in DNA: TGTGCTAGCAGCTTAGGTGCCCCGGGAACAGGCCTTTACGAGCAGTACTTC. Its protein product is CASSLGAPGTGLYEQYF.

The chain employs TRBV4-1 and TRBJ2-5, with a tentative D call TRBD1 (5 bases). The germline gives CDR1 MGHRA, CDR2 YSYEKL. The CDR3 sequence is 11 residues long. Trimming took off 1 base at V and 10 bases at J, with 7 bases between the two ends. CDR3 protein: CASSQGQSQYF. CDR3 coding DNA: TGCGCCAGCAGCCAAGGACAGAGCCAGTACTTC.

V gene TRBV19 combines with J gene TRBJ1-4; D possibly corresponds to TRBD1 (6 bases). CDR3 length equals 15 residues. Germline CDR1 and CDR2: LNHDA and SQIVND (reference sequence). V was trimmed by 0 bases and J by 3 bases, leaving 8 bases between them. This CDR3 reads CASSIEDRSNEKLFF. The CDR3 coding sequence is TGTGCCAGTAGTATAGAGGACAGATCTAATGAAAAACTGTTTTTT. Based on the CDR3 plus reference TRBV19 and TRBJ1-4, the full variable domain is DGGITQSPKYLFRKEGQNVTLSCEQNLNHDAMYWYRQDPGQGLRLIYYSQIVNDFQKGDIAEGYSVSREKKESFPLTVTSAQKNPTAFYLCASSIEDRSNEKLFFGSGTQLSVL.

This chain links TRBV7-2 with TRBJ2-7; the D call may be TRBD1 or TRBD2 (5 bases each). Germline lookup yields CDR1 SGHTA and CDR2 FQGNSA. Trimming pared 5 bases from V and 1 base from J, leaving 15 bases between. CDR3 length: 15 residues. For the CDR3, the DNA is TGTGCCAGCAGCCCGACGCCGGGACGATCCTACGAGCAGTACTTC. Translating gives CASSPTPGRSYEQYF.

This clone rates as medium-sized (0.01 to 0.1%). This rearrangement joins TRBV13 to TRBJ1-3; unclear D gene. This CDR3 is built from 15 residues. From germline, CDR1 is PRHDT and CDR2 FYEKMQ (reference sequence). Deletions cut 0 bases from V and 0 bases from J, with 6 bases between. This chain's CDR3 is CASSLGTYSGNTIYF. Written as DNA, the CDR3 is TGTGCCAGCAGCTTAGGGACTTACTCTGGAAACACCATATATTTT.

This clone appeared a single time. J is TRBJ2-1 and V is TRBV10-3; TRBD1 matches at 7 bases. This CDR3 is built from 13 residues. Germline CDR1 reads ENHRY; CDR2 reads SYGVKD. Trimming at V came to 10 bases and at J to 9 bases, leaving 12 bases not matched to a gene. The CDR3 nucleotides read TGTGCCACAAGAGACGGGACAGTAAGTGAGCAGTTCTTC. This gives the protein CATRDGTVSEQFF.

In its sample, this clone was seen once. The V gene is TRBV13, the J gene TRBJ2-7; the match to TRBD2 covers 10 bases. Germline-derived CDR1 and CDR2 are PRHDT and FYEKMQ (reference sequence). This CDR3 contains 14 residues. V shed 5 bases and J 2 bases; nucleotides not matched to a gene: 3. CDR3 bases: TGTGCCAGCAGCCAGAGCGGGAGGGCCTACGAGCAGTACTTC. Translating it yields CASSQSGRAYEQYF.

V and J are TRBV2 and TRBJ2-5, with TRBD2 matching 8 bases. The J call could be wrong; TRBJ2-7 is a better fit for the DNA end. CDR1 and CDR2 from the germline V gene are SNHLY and FYNNEI. There are 12 residues in the CDR3. As DNA, the CDR3 is TGTGCCAGCAAAGGACTAGCAATCGAGCAGTACTTC. Translation: CASKGLAIEQYF.

The chain combines TRBV11-2 with TRBJ2-7; 9 bases align to TRBD2. Germline CDR1 and CDR2: SGHAT and FQNNGV. V trimming: 5 bases; J trimming: 3 bases; junction bases outside the gene matches: 11. This CDR3 has 16 amino acids. The CDR3 loop reads CASSNSTSGLHYEQYF. CDR3 nucleotides: TGTGCCAGCAGCAACTCAACTAGCGGGTTGCACTACGAGCAGTACTTC.

In DNA, the CDR3 is TGTGCCAGCAGCAAACGGGACAGGGGCAATCAGCCCCAGCATTTT. As protein: CASSKRDRGNQPQHF. This sequence joins TRBV21-1 and TRBJ1-5; the table assigns TRBD1, which was not confirmed against the DNA. TRBV21-1 is labeled a pseudogene. This CDR3 comprises 15 residues.

This chain joins TRBV5-1 and TRBJ2-3, with unresolved D. Per the germline V gene, CDR1 is SGHRS and CDR2 is YFSETQ. CDR3 length equals 15 residues. V was trimmed by 0 bases and J by 2 bases, leaving 10 bases between them. In nucleotides, the CDR3 is TGCGCCAGCAGCTTGGTATTACAGTCCACAGATACGCAGTATTTT. It codes for CASSLVLQSTDTQYF.

This rearrangement joins TRBV19 to TRBJ2-7, with a tentative D call TRBD2 (6 bases). Trimming pared 6 bases from V and 5 bases from J, leaving 11 bases between. The germline gives CDR1 LNHDA, CDR2 SQIVND (reference sequence). The length of the CDR3 is 12 residues. The CDR3 coding sequence is TGTGCCAGTAGCGAAGGGACTCACGAGCAGTACTTC. Its protein is CASSEGTHEQYF.